This T cell receptor beta chain was documented in a study of quantifying T cell responses using KT2 cells. Study-level information: Reverse transcription used primers in the TCR alpha and beta constant regions.

Each cDNA got a UMI-containing oligo ligated at its 3' end. An equimolar mix of RC1.1 and RC1.2 primed the beta chain across TRBC1 and TRBC2. TCRdb reprocessed the UMI-ligation and nested PCR reads with MiXCR, giving one entry per CDR3 protein. Of 60,000 or so distinct CDR3 sequences in the sample, 10% to 15% were seen once. Sequenced input: PBMCs spiked with cells of the T cell clone KT2. The sequence derives from a human donor.

The DNA for the CDR3 is TGTGCCAGCAGAGCCTCCTGGACCGGGGAGCTGTTTTTT. Translating gives CASRASWTGELFF. The rearrangement joins TRBV12-3 or TRBV12-4 to TRBJ2-2; D remains ambiguous. The V gene lost 6 bases and the J gene lost 5 bases, with 10 bases spanning the gap. The CDR3 is made up of 13 amino acids.